The clone carrying this T cell receptor (beta chain) showed up just once. Antigen specificity is unknown. Deletions cut 6 bases from V and 10 bases from J, with 15 bases between. The CDR3 runs 12 residues. In germline, CDR1 is LNHDA, CDR2 SQIVND (reference sequence). The source of the sample is a study of neoadjuvant nivolumab and ipilimumab in lung cancer. Sequenced by immunoSEQ multiplex PCR; TCRdb stores in-frame clones only, minus some. This sample has under 50,000 clones; around 88% occur once, and the top ten carry about 3.5%. Findings and caveats of the study: Only a single major-pathologic-response sample was available for clonality analysis. TCR receptors were sequenced in few samples.

The origin of this receptor is an adult with non-small cell lung cancer. Some clones in this sample may be carry-over from other donors' samples. V and J are TRBV19 and TRBJ1-1; perhaps TRBD1 as D (6 bases). Source: blood, taken before neoadjuvant nivolumab, alone or with ipilimumab. In DNA, the CDR3 is TGTGCCAGTAGCGACCAGGGGATAGCAGCTTTCTTT. Encoded protein: CASSDQGIAAFF. Using reference TRBV19 and TRBJ1-1 for the parts outside the CDR3, the full variable domain is DGGITQSPKYLFRKEGQNVTLSCEQNLNHDAMYWYRQDPGQGLRLIYYSQIVNDFQKGDIAEGYSVSREKKESFPLTVTSAQKNPTAFYLCASSDQGIAAFFGQGTRLTVV.